What follows describes a single T cell receptor (beta chain). No antigen is known for it. The data are from a study of metastatic and nonmetastatic thyroid tumors. Study in general: Repertoires from malignant and benign thyroid patients were compared across blood and tumor or nodule tissue.

Per the original methods: Clinicopathological groups of papillary thyroid cancer showed CDR3 differences that were used to build a distant-metastasis classifier. With MiXCR, TCRdb called clones anew from the PCR reads. What appears here as the V and J calls and clone size reflects TCRdb's work, not the paper's. This sample yields 34,000 or so clones, of which roughly 21% are seen a single time; 8% belongs to the top ten. Study observations and caveats: Reports indicated that malignant thyroid tumors showed significantly higher TCR beta diversity than benign nodules did, in blood and tumor.

Patients underwent thyroid surgery, and none had received any treatment before it. The CDR3 runs to 18 residues. CDR1 and CDR2 (germline): LGHDT, YNNKEL (reference sequence). Trimming removed 1 base from V and 8 bases from J; junction bases left unmatched: 13. The J gene is TRBJ1-6, the V gene TRBV3-1, with 8 bases identical to TRBD1. Sequenced material: blood. The receptor's source is a female donor with papillary thyroid cancer or a benign thyroid nodule (not recorded which). Some clones in this sample may be carry-over from other donors' samples. CDR3 nucleotide sequence: TGTGCCAGCAGCCAAGCCATGGGGAGGACAGGGCGCCATTCACCCCTCCACTTT. This translates into CASSQAMGRTGRHSPLHF.